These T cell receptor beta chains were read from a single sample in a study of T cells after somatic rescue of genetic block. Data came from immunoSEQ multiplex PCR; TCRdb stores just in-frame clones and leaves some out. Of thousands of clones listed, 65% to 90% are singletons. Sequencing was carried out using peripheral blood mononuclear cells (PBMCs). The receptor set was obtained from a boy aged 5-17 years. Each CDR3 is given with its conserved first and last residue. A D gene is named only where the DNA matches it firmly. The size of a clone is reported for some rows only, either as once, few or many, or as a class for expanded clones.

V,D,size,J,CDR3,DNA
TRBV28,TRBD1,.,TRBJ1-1,CASSLTGGNTEAFF,TGTGCCAGCAGTCTGACAGGGGGGAACACTGAAGCTTTCTTT
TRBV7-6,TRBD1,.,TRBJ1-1,CASSPRPGTGNGAFF,TGTGCCAGCAGCCCACGTCCCGGGACAGGGAATGGAGCTTTCTTT
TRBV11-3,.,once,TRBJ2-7,CASRVGSAQEQYF,TGTGCCAGCCGAGTAGGATCAGCGCAAGAGCAGTACTTC
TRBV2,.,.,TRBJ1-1,CASTALEAFF,TGTGCCAGCACAGCCCTAGAAGCTTTCTTT
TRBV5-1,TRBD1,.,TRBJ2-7,CASSPGQRPLGGEQYF,TGCGCCAGCAGCCCGGGACAGCGGCCTTTAGGCGGCGAGCAGTACTTC
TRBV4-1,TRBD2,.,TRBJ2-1,CASSPPGGSSYNEQFF,TGCGCCAGCAGCCCACCGGGGGGGAGCTCCTACAATGAGCAGTTCTTC
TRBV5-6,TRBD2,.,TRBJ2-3,CASSGPPLAGGTDTQYF,TGTGCCAGCAGCGGCCCCCCACTAGCGGGGGGCACAGATACGCAGTATTTT
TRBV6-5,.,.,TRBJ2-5,CASSYRTPSRETQYF,TGTGCCAGCAGTTACAGAACGCCCAGCCGGGAGACCCAGTACTTC
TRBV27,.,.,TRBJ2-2,CVATSAVTGELFF,TGTGTCGCGACTAGTGCCGTCACCGGGGAGCTGTTTTTT
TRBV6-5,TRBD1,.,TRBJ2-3,CASSYVRGPTDTQYF,TGTGCCAGCAGTTACGTCAGGGGGCCCACAGATACGCAGTATTTT
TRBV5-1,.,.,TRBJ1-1,CASSWDPNTEAFF,TGCGCCAGCAGCTGGGACCCGAACACTGAAGCTTTCTTT
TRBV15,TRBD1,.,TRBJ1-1,CATSRDPTRGATEAFF,TGTGCCACCAGCAGAGATCCAACCAGGGGGGCCACTGAAGCTTTCTTT
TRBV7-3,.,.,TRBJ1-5,CASSFMPGQHLYSNQPQHF,TGTGCCAGCAGCTTCATGCCTGGACAGCACCTGTATAGCAATCAGCCCCAGCATTTT
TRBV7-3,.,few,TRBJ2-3,CASSLDRQPQYF,TGTGCCAGCAGCTTAGATCGACAGCCGCAGTATTTT
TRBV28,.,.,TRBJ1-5,CASIAPSGYSNQPQHF,TGTGCCAGCATTGCCCCATCGGGCTATAGCAATCAGCCCCAGCATTTT